Following are 22 T cell receptor beta chains from one sample sequenced in a study of blood T cell repertoires in COVID-19. TCRdb's table, derived via immunoSEQ multiplex PCR, lists solely in-frame clones and lacks some. The sample yields 150,000 to 200,000 clones, 70% to 90% seen once. Sequenced input: peripheral blood. The receptors here all came from a man between 18 and 35 years old with acute or convalescent COVID-19.

The rearrangement joins TRBV30 to TRBJ1-2, with a tentative D call TRBD1 (5 bases). This CDR3 has 17 residues. The ends were cut back, 0 bases at V and 1 base at J, with 18 bases in the middle. Per germline, CDR1 GTSNPN and CDR2 SVGIG (reference sequence). CDR3 bases: TGTGCCTGGAGTGTTAGCCCGGAGCGCAGGGATAACTATGGCTACACCTTC. The encoded protein is CAWSVSPERRDNYGYTF.

CDR3 in amino acids: CASSLDTPRTEAFF. For the CDR3, the DNA is TGTGCCAGCAGTTTAGACACCCCCCGAACTGAAGCTTTCTTT. The chain uses TRBV28 and TRBJ1-1; D gene unclear. The CDR3 covers 14 residues. The germline V gene has CDR1 MDHEN and CDR2 SYDVKM. V was pared by 2 bases and J by 5 bases, with 12 bases between.

V and J are TRBV2 and TRBJ1-2; TRBD1 aligns across 7 bases. Trimming at V came to 4 bases and at J to 8 bases, leaving 4 bases not matched to a gene. The CDR3 has 12 residues. Germline V gene sequence: CDR1 SNHLY, CDR2 FYNNEI. CDR3 in amino acids: CASSVGTEGYTF. The CDR3 DNA reads TGTGCCAGCAGTGTCGGGACAGAGGGCTACACCTTC.

The table lists this clone with a few counts. This rearrangement joins TRBV3-1 (or the pseudogene TRBV3-2) to TRBJ2-7; D might be TRBD1 (7 bases). The CDR3 is made up of 13 amino acids. Germline assignment: CDR1 LGHDT and CDR2 YNNKEL (reference sequence). V lost 3 bases and J lost 9, with 15 bases in between. Here the CDR3 reads CASSHGRTGTQYV. CDR3 bases: TGTGCCAGCAGCCATGGGAGGACAGGTACGCAGTACGTC.

The V call is TRBV2, the J call TRBJ1-5; 8 nucleotides match TRBD1. Trimming at V came to 7 bases and at J to 0 bases, leaving 8 bases not matched to a gene. The length of the CDR3 is 16 residues. Germline V lookup: CDR1 SNHLY, CDR2 FYNNEI. The CDR3 sequence is CASNSGGSSSNQPQHF. CDR3 DNA: TGTGCCAGCAACTCAGGGGGCAGTTCTAGCAATCAGCCCCAGCATTTT.

This chain joins TRBV30 and TRBJ1-2; D is ambiguous. The V gene lost 0 bases and the J gene lost 8 bases, with 16 bases spanning the gap. Germline V CDR1 and CDR2: GTSNPN, SVGIG (reference sequence). The CDR3 covers 14 residues. CDR3 region: CAWSVNEGFSGYTF. Written as DNA, the CDR3 is TGTGCCTGGAGTGTAAACGAGGGTTTTTCCGGCTACACCTTC. The full variable domain, its missing parts supplied by reference TRBV30 and TRBJ1-2, is SQTIHQWPATLVQPVGSPLSLECTVEGTSNPNLYWYRQAAGRGLQLLFYSVGIGQISSEVPQNLSASRPQDRQFILSSKKLLLSDSGFYLCAWSVNEGFSGYTFGSGTRLTVV.

The chain recombines TRBV11-2 with TRBJ2-1; 10 positions match TRBD2. This CDR3 comprises 13 residues. Germline V gives CDR1 SGHAT, CDR2 FQNNGV. The junction had 1 base not matched to a gene; V was cut back by 2 bases and J by 9 bases. The CDR3 nucleotides read TGTGCCAGCAGCTTATCTAGCGGGAGTGAGCAGTTCTTC. It translates to CASSLSSGSEQFF.

This clone was counted once. The chain combines TRBV18 with TRBJ1-1, with D perhaps matching TRBD1 (5 bases). The CDR3 sequence is 14 residues long. From germline, CDR1 is KGHSH and CDR2 LQKENI. The V gene lost 5 bases and the J gene lost 1 base, with 11 bases spanning the gap. The CDR3 nucleotides are TGTGCCAGCTCAGCGACAGCGACGAACACTGAAGCTTTCTTT. Protein sequence: CASSATATNTEAFF.

The chain joins TRBV3-1 (or the pseudogene TRBV3-2) to TRBJ2-3; 8 bases are shared with TRBD2. Germline lookup yields CDR1 LGHDT and CDR2 YNNKEL (reference sequence). This CDR3 is 17 amino acids long. V shed 0 bases, J shed 4 bases, and the junction held 9 bases outside the gene matches. This CDR3 reads CASSQELRTSLSDTQYF. The CDR3 DNA follows: TGTGCCAGCAGCCAAGAGCTCCGGACTAGCCTCTCAGATACGCAGTATTTT.

The genes are TRBV7-9 and TRBJ1-4; D not resolved. CDR1 and CDR2 (germline): SEHNR, FQNEAQ (reference sequence). The V end lost 1 base, the J end lost 4 bases, and 4 bases lay between the germline ends. CDR3 length: 13 amino acids. CDR3 nucleotide sequence: TGTGCCAGCAGCTTAGACAGTAATGAAAAACTGTTTTTT. Translation gives CASSLDSNEKLFF.

The chain joins TRBV6-4 to TRBJ2-1, with 11 bases fitting TRBD2. The ends lost 3 bases at V and 7 bases at J; junction bases unmatched: 5. CDR3 length: 15 amino acids. Germline CDR1 and CDR2: MRHNA and SNTAGT. The DNA of the CDR3 is TGTGCCAGCAGTGAGCTAGCGGGGGGACGTAATGAGCAGTTCTTC. Translation gives CASSELAGGRNEQFF.

The V call is TRBV27, the J call TRBJ2-2, with D tentatively TRBD1 (5 bases). CDR1 and CDR2 from the germline V gene are MNHEY and SMNVEV (reference sequence). The V end lost 0 bases, the J end lost 2 bases, and 10 bases lay between the germline ends. This CDR3 has 16 amino acids. The chain's CDR3 is CASSLSPQGNTGELFF. The CDR3 bases are TGTGCCAGCAGTTTATCGCCCCAGGGAAACACCGGGGAGCTGTTTTTT.

Here the CDR3 reads CASSLALDKMNTEAFF. The CDR3 DNA reads as TGTGCCAGCAGCTTAGCATTAGATAAGATGAACACTGAAGCTTTCTTT. The J gene is TRBJ1-1, the V gene TRBV7-9; D gene unclear. This CDR3 contains 16 residues. The germline V gene has CDR1 SEHNR and CDR2 FQNEAQ (reference sequence). The ends were cut back, 0 bases at V and 0 bases at J, with 11 bases in the middle.

This chain joins TRBV18 and TRBJ2-7; TRBD1 agrees at 7 bases. V dropped 1 base and J dropped 5; count of bases not matched to a gene: 2. The length of the CDR3 is 13 residues. In germline, CDR1 is KGHSH, CDR2 LQKENI. CDR3 protein: CASSPQGGNEQYV. The CDR3 nucleotides are TGTGCCAGCTCACCACAAGGGGGCAACGAGCAGTACGTC.

The chain combines TRBV4-1 with TRBJ2-5; possibly TRBD2 for D (6 bases). The CDR3 has 16 amino acids. Germline loops: CDR1 MGHRA, CDR2 YSYEKL. Trimming stripped 1 base from V and 1 base from J, with 13 bases between. CDR3 in amino acids: CASSQVGGTLQETQYF. CDR3 DNA: TGCGCCAGCAGCCAAGTTGGGGGGACCCTCCAAGAGACCCAGTACTTC.

The table lists this clone with a count of one. The V and J genes are TRBV19 and TRBJ2-7, with a possible D match to TRBD2 (6 bases). This CDR3 contains 17 residues. Germline values: CDR1 LNHDA, CDR2 SQIVND (reference sequence). V lost 3 bases and J 4 bases, leaving 22 bases between the germline ends. The CDR3 spells CASSIGGRSRGSYEQYF. The CDR3 nucleotides read TGTGCCAGTAGTATCGGCGGAAGAAGTCGGGGGTCATACGAGCAGTACTTC.

CDR3: CASSIDPGASGGRATQYF. DNA of the CDR3: TGTGCCAGTAGTATAGATCCGGGGGCTAGCGGGGGTAGGGCCACGCAGTATTTT. The J gene is TRBJ2-3, the V gene TRBV19; 10 bases line up with TRBD2. Unmatched junction bases numbered 15, after V lost 0 bases and J lost 9 bases. Germline CDR1 reads LNHDA; CDR2 reads SQIVND (reference sequence). The CDR3 sequence is 18 residues long.

The genes are TRBV3-1 (or the pseudogene TRBV3-2) and TRBJ1-2; tentative D call: TRBD1 (6 bases). The CDR3 runs to 14 residues. V lost 4 bases and J lost 2, with 11 bases in between. CDR1 is LGHDT, CDR2 YNNKEL, per germline (reference sequence). The CDR3 sequence: CASSPGTRNYGYTF. The DNA of the CDR3 is TGTGCCAGCAGCCCCGGGACAAGGAACTATGGCTACACCTTC.

The chain combines TRBV6-4 with TRBJ2-3; D is ambiguous. Trimming cost V 0 bases and J 7 bases, with 8 bases left between them. This CDR3 is 13 amino acids long. Germline CDR1 is MRHNA and CDR2 is SNTAGT. Written as DNA, the CDR3 is TGTGCCAGCAGTGACTCCGCACATAATACGCAGTATTTT. It specifies CASSDSAHNTQYF.

The rearrangement uses TRBV3-1 (or the pseudogene TRBV3-2) and TRBJ2-3, with 12 bases matching TRBD2. Germline V gene lookup returns CDR1 LGHDT and CDR2 YNNKEL (reference sequence). V was clipped by 2 bases and J by 2 bases; unmatched bases: 8. The CDR3 has 18 residues. In nucleotides, the CDR3 is TGTGCCAGCAGCCAATTCGGACTAGCGGGGACCAACACAGATACGCAGTATTTT. Protein sequence: CASSQFGLAGTNTDTQYF.

This rearrangement joins TRBV5-6 to TRBJ1-6, with 8 nucleotides matching TRBD1. Germline CDR1 reads SGHDT; CDR2 reads YYEEEE. This CDR3 region has 14 residues. With V trimmed by 4 bases and J by 9 bases, 6 bases remained unmatched. CDR3 amino acids: CASSPGQGGSPLHF. Here the CDR3 DNA reads TGTGCCAGCAGCCCTGGACAGGGAGGTTCACCCCTCCACTTT.

J is TRBJ1-2 and V is TRBV19, with D unresolved. The CDR3 length is 11 residues. V lost 3 bases and J lost 8, with 7 bases in between. CDR1 and CDR2 (germline): LNHDA, SQIVND (reference sequence). The CDR3 DNA is TGTGCCAGTAGTATCTCGGGGGGCTACACCTTC. This encodes CASSISGGYTF.